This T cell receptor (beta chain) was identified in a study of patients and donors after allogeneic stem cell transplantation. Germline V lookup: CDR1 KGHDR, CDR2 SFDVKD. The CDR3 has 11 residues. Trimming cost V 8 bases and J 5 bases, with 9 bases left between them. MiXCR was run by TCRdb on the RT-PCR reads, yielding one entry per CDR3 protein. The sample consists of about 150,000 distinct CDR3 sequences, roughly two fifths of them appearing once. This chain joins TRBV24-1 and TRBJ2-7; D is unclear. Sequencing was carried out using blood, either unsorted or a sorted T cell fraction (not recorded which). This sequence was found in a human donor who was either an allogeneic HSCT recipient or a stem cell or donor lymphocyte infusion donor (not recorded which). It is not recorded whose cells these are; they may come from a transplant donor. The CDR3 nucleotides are TGTGCCACCACTCTTGGCGACGAGCAGTACTTC. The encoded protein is CATTLGDEQYF.